This T cell receptor beta chain derives from a study of T cell clonality in common variable immunodeficiency. Study results and limitations: Fewer deletions and N-nucleotide insertions were reportedly seen in common variable immunodeficiency TCR beta sequences.

This clone was detected a few times. The antigen is undetermined. The CDR3 extends 3 residues past the end of the read, so its final part is completed from the germline J gene. This CDR3 has 15 residues. Germline CDR1 reads GTSNPN; CDR2 reads SVGIG (reference sequence). V lost 3 bases, J lost 3 bases, and 16 bases lay in between. The table came from immunoSEQ multiplex PCR; TCRdb's copy has only in-frame clones and leaves some out. Listed for the sample are about 42,000 clones, none seen a single time. Material: peripheral blood mononuclear cells. The sequence came from a human donor with common variable immunodeficiency. V and J are TRBV30 and TRBJ2-3; perhaps TRBD2 as D (5 bases). CDR3 amino acids: CAWSAGIRGTDTQYF. Partial CDR3 DNA: TGTGCCTGGAGCGCCGGGATCCGGGGAACAGATACG.